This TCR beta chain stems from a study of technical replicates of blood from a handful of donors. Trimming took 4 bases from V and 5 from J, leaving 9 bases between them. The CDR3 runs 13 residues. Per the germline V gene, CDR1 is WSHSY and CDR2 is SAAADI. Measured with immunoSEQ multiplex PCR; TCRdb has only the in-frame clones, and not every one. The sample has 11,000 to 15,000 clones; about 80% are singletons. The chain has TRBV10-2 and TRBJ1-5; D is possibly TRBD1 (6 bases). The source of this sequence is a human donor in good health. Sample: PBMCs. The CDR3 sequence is CASSGQEDQPQHF. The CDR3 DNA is TGCGCCAGCAGTGGACAGGAGGATCAGCCCCAGCATTTT.